Below, one T cell receptor (beta chain) is given with its context. Its antigen is unknown. The record has no base qualities; no much larger clone is one base away. The library relied on the immunoSEQ multiplex PCR assay. RNA was extracted from all samples and reverse transcribed into cDNA as template for TCR sequencing. First-strand cDNA was synthesized using SuperScript III with a 2:1 mix of oligo-dT and random hexamers. A synthetic immune receptor repertoire was used to gauge amplification bias, and whatever bias remained was removed computationally. In the source study's methods: Raw reads were preprocessed to remove errors, and CDR3 was defined by IMGT conventions from the conserved cysteine to phenylalanine. Clonality was computed by normalizing Shannon entropy by log2 of the number of productive unique TCRs and subtracting the result from 1. Whether each scalp clone was CD4 or CD8 was inferred by checking scalp TCRbeta sequences against the CD4 and CD8 repertoires from sorted blood. This immuneACCESS table, as held by TCRdb, lists in-frame sequences with V and J called but not all clones. Of the missing ones, under half trace to an unresolved V gene in checked studies; the others have no known cause. The DNA was the basis for D and trimming; V, J and clone size are from that table. For this sample there are about 200,000 clones; about 53% appear just once. The top ten hold around 0.46% of the sample.

These data belong to a study of CD8+ T cells in alopecia areata (dated by TCRdb to between 2017 and 2018). Notes on the research overall: Treated patients were enrolled in an open-label pilot trial of oral tofacitinib, 5 to 10 mg twice daily, for moderate-to-severe alopecia areata. Scalp clonality was compared among normal scalp (n=4), patchy alopecia areata scalp (n=8), and alopecia totalis/universalis scalp (n=8). Tofacitinib-treated patients had biopsies at baseline and at 4 and 24 weeks of treatment, with a later scalp biopsy in several patients. On the human side, TCRbeta sequencing was run on scalp tissue and on sorted CD4+ and CD8+ peripheral blood T cells from healthy controls and from alopecia areata patients with either patchy or totalis/universalis disease. Tofacitinib was given for 6 to 18 months, followed by 6 months of follow-up off drug to assess delayed response and recurrence. TCRbeta CDR3 regions were amplified by immunoSEQ multiplex PCR using 35 Vbeta forward and 13 Jbeta reverse primers. High-throughput TCRbeta sequencing was used to examine T cell clonal expansion in alopecia areata in both the C3H/HeJ mouse model and human patients. RNA came from the PAXgene miRNA kit for fixed scalp, the miRNeasy kit for PBMCs, and the RNeasy kit for mouse skin. Beyond this particular receptor, the publication reports: Compared with mice, TCR sequences shared between patients were less clear, possibly partly because of HLA diversity across the patient population. Lesional scalp, especially in alopecia totalis/universalis, showed higher clonality and more expanded CD8+ clones than normal scalp, suggesting antigenic drive. Unlike mouse skin, where gammadelta T cells dominate, normal human skin contains resident alphabeta T cells that get sequenced too, which complicates analysis of the scalp TCR repertoire.

Trimming at the junction amounts to 2 bases on V and 4 bases on J, and the germline ends lie 8 bases apart. The germline V gene yields MGHDK for CDR1 and SYGVNS for CDR2. The CDR3 starts with the cysteine, ends with the phenylalanine, and has 13 residues. Of the read, only the CDR3 DNA is kept; its 39 bases are in frame from base 1. The time point label, read with the paper, signifies: baseline before oral tofacitinib. Lesional scalp punch biopsies and peripheral blood were collected from alopecia areata patients. After PBMCs were isolated by density centrifugation and stained for CD3, CD4 and CD8, a FACSAria was used to sort CD4+ and CD8+ T cells.

This chain joins TRBV25-1 to TRBJ1-2, with no D gene named confidently. This clonotype originated in a human donor with alopecia areata. The sequenced sample was CD4+ T cells sorted from blood, obtained at week 0. The CDR3 protein is CASSEGWGYGYTF. The nucleotide sequence is given as TGTGCCAGCAGTGAAGGTTGGGGCTATGGCTACACCTTC.